Below, 22 T cell receptor beta chains from the same sample are listed, as sequenced in a study of blood T cells in healthy people across ages. A second PCR of about 6 to 12 cycles used a sample-barcoded 5' primer and a J-beta primer mix. TCRdb used MiXCR to reprocess the 5' RACE reads, holding one entry per CDR3 protein. The data show some 880,000 distinct CDR3 sequences, approximately 35% seen once. The specimen was blood. The receptors here all came from a man between 18 and 29 years old in good health.

This clonotype was found a few times. The chain recombines TRBV6-2 or TRBV6-3 with TRBJ2-7; D might be TRBD1 or TRBD2, each matching 5 bases. V was trimmed by 6 bases and J by 3 bases, leaving 18 bases between them. This CDR3 spans 15 amino acids. Germline CDR1 is MNHEY and CDR2 is SVGEGT. The CDR3 loop reads CASSPGTTAIYEQYF. CDR3 sequence (DNA): TGTGCCAGCAGCCCCGGGACCACCGCCATCTACGAGCAGTACTTC.

The CDR3 DNA is TGTGCCAGCAGCTTGAGGCTATACGAGCAGTACTTC. Translation gives CASSLRLYEQYF. The J gene is TRBJ2-7, the V gene TRBV5-8; D gene uncertain. Germline V lookup: CDR1 SGHTS, CDR2 YDEGEE. The V end lost 1 base, the J end lost 4 bases, and 6 bases lay between the germline ends. CDR3 length: 12 residues.

V and J are TRBV11-3 and TRBJ2-4; 8 positions agree with TRBD1. The DNA end is more similar to TRBJ2-7, so the J call may be wrong. The CDR3 length is 16 residues. Germline CDR1 SGHNT, CDR2 YENEEA. The CDR3 spells CASSLRETGGSYEQYF. The CDR3 bases are TGTGCCAGCAGCTTACGCGAAACAGGGGGCTCCTACGAGCAGTACTTC.

This clonotype was picked up a small number of times. The V and J genes are TRBV20-1 and TRBJ1-2; no firm D call. The CDR3 length is 14 residues. The V end lost 0 bases, the J end lost 4 bases, and 12 bases lay between the germline ends. Germline V gene data show CDR1 as DFQATT and CDR2 as SNEGSKA (reference sequence). This CDR3 reads CSARETRISYGYTF. The CDR3 nucleotides are TGCAGTGCTAGAGAGACACGGATATCCTATGGCTACACCTTC.

This clonotype has ten or more counts. This chain uses TRBV3-1 with TRBJ2-3, with D unclear. V was trimmed by 0 bases and J by 2 bases, leaving 3 bases between them. Germline values: CDR1 LGHDT, CDR2 YNNKEL (reference sequence). The CDR3 length is 13 residues. CDR3 region: CASSQDSTDTQYF. The CDR3 coding sequence is TGTGCCAGCAGCCAAGATTCCACAGATACGCAGTATTTT.

This clonotype came up once. V and J are TRBV4-1 and TRBJ2-1; D uncertain. The germline CDR1 and CDR2 sequences are MGHRA and YSYEKL. CDR3 length: 17 amino acids. Trimming removed 4 bases from V and 0 bases from J, with 16 bases in between. The CDR3 is CASSPPRTESSYNEQFF. Written as DNA, the CDR3 is TGCGCCAGCAGCCCACCCCGGACGGAGAGCTCCTACAATGAGCAGTTCTTC.

This clonotype occurred many times. The rearrangement uses TRBV12-3 or TRBV12-4 and TRBJ2-3; unclear D gene. This CDR3 has 14 amino acids. The ends were cut back, 2 bases at V and 6 bases at J, with 12 bases in the middle. CDR3 DNA sequence: TGTGCCAGCAGTTTATCCCGGGCCGCCGATACGCAGTATTTT. Protein: CASSLSRAADTQYF.

The chain combines TRBV20-1 with TRBJ2-5, with 11 positions matching TRBD1. The CDR3 runs to 13 residues. Germline values: CDR1 DFQATT, CDR2 SNEGSKA (reference sequence). The CDR3 reads CSAGQGASETQYF. CDR3 in DNA: TGCAGCGCAGGACAGGGGGCCTCGGAGACCCAGTACTTC.

Remarks on this clonotype: It may be a read error: a sequence one base away is much more abundant. V is TRBV5-1 and J is TRBJ2-1, with 7 bases that match TRBD1. The J call is doubtful: the DNA matches TRBJ2-7 better. CDR3 size: 15 residues. The germline V gene encodes CDR1 SGHRS and CDR2 YFSETQ. CDR3 sequence: CASSLVGGPNNEQYF. The DNA of the CDR3 is TGCGCCAGCAGCTTGGTAGGGGGCCCGAACAATGAGCAGTACTTC.

V and J are TRBV2 and TRBJ1-1; perhaps TRBD1 as D (5 bases). The V and J ends lost 2 bases and 1 base respectively, with 11 bases between them. The CDR3 length is 15 residues. Germline values: CDR1 SNHLY, CDR2 FYNNEI. CDR3 loop: CASSESGTSNTEAFF. Here the CDR3 DNA reads TGTGCCAGCAGTGAATCAGGGACCTCGAACACTGAAGCTTTCTTT.

This clonotype was picked up many times. This chain links TRBV20-1 with TRBJ2-5; D is unresolved. The CDR3 covers 14 residues. CDR1 is DFQATT and CDR2 is SNEGSKA in the germline V gene (reference sequence). V gave up 0 bases and J gave up 0 bases, with 8 bases separating them. The DNA of the CDR3 is TGCAGTGCTAGAGATCGAAGGGACCAAGAGACCCAGTACTTC. This sequence encodes CSARDRRDQETQYF.

A remark on this clonotype: The junction does not match germline at one end; this may be a read error. V is TRBV28 and J is TRBJ2-3, with D hard to call. This CDR3 is built from 12 residues. Germline values: CDR1 MDHEN, CDR2 SYDVKM. CDR3 region: CACSFSKNTQYF. As DNA, the CDR3 is TGTGCCTGCAGTTTCTCCAAGAATACGCAGTATTTT.

This chain uses TRBV29-1 with TRBJ2-1, with TRBD1 matching 11 bases. CDR3 length: 15 residues. CDR1 is SQVTM, CDR2 ANQGSEA, per germline. The trim removed 6 bases at V and 2 bases at J, leaving 6 bases unmatched. This CDR3 reads CSVTKGQGAYNEQFF. CDR3 nucleotides: TGCAGCGTGACCAAGGGACAGGGGGCCTACAATGAGCAGTTCTTC.

V usage is TRBV20-1 and J usage is TRBJ1-2, with D possibly being TRBD1 (5 bases). V lost 5 bases and J lost 0, with 16 bases in between. Germline V gene data show CDR1 as DFQATT and CDR2 as SNEGSKA (reference sequence). The CDR3 sequence is 15 residues long. The CDR3 coding sequence is TGCAGTGCTCTCAGGGAACTACAAACTAACTATGGCTACACCTTC. It specifies CSALRELQTNYGYTF.

The genes are TRBV7-2 and TRBJ1-1; D is undetermined. The CDR3 has 16 amino acids. The germline V and J ends were trimmed by 7 bases and 1 base, with 19 bases remaining between them. Germline V gives CDR1 SGHTA, CDR2 FQGNSA. In nucleotides, the CDR3 is TGTGCCAGCAACCGAAATTGGGCGGGAGGGAACACTGAAGCTTTCTTT. Translating gives CASNRNWAGGNTEAFF.

This clonotype was observed a few times. The gene calls are TRBV4-1 and TRBJ2-5; D might be TRBD2 (6 bases). This CDR3 contains 15 residues. The V end lost 2 bases, the J end lost 4 bases, and 14 bases lay between the germline ends. Germline V gives CDR1 MGHRA, CDR2 YSYEKL. CDR3 sequence: CASSQTTRVVETQYF. The CDR3 DNA reads TGCGCCAGCAGCCAAACGACTAGGGTAGTAGAGACCCAGTACTTC.

This clonotype occurred once. The genes are TRBV5-1 and TRBJ1-6; D not resolved. With 2 bases removed from V and 5 bases from J, the gap between germline ends came to 11 bases. Per germline, CDR1 SGHRS and CDR2 YFSETQ. The CDR3 spans 15 residues. The CDR3 here is CASSFTDPNNSPLHF. Written as DNA, the CDR3 is TGCGCCAGCAGCTTTACAGACCCCAATAATTCACCCCTCCACTTT.

This clonotype showed up just once. V and J are TRBV6-5 and TRBJ2-1; 12 nucleotides match TRBD2. With 5 bases clipped from V and 5 bases from J, the junction kept 4 bases outside the gene matches. This CDR3 contains 15 residues. Germline V gene data show CDR1 as MNHEY and CDR2 as SVGAGI. Here the CDR3 reads CASSTTSGSNNEQFF. DNA for the CDR3: TGTGCCAGCAGTACGACTAGCGGGAGCAACAATGAGCAGTTCTTC.

As regards this clonotype: A read error may produce the germline difference seen at one junction end. The chain couples TRBV15 to TRBJ1-6; no firm D call. The CDR3 sequence is 15 residues long. The germline V gene has CDR1 LNHNV and CDR2 YYDKDF (reference sequence). CDR3 amino acids: CATSRGSSHNSPLHF. Written as DNA, the CDR3 is TGTGCCACCAGCAGAGGTAGCTCCCATAATTCACCCCTCCACTTT.

This clonotype was found once. The rearrangement joins TRBV4-2 to TRBJ1-2; D unclear. Germline lookup yields CDR1 LGHNA and CDR2 YNFKEQ. V was pared by 0 bases and J by 5 bases, with 10 bases between. CDR3 size: 14 residues. CDR3 sequence: CASSQEGVGYGYTF. The DNA for the CDR3 is TGTGCCAGCAGCCAAGAGGGAGTGGGGTATGGCTACACCTTC.

V is TRBV18 and J is TRBJ1-1; D remains unclear. V was trimmed by 2 bases and J by 3 bases, leaving 7 bases between them. CDR3 size: 13 residues. Germline V gene data show CDR1 as KGHSH and CDR2 as LQKENI. The CDR3, as DNA: TGTGCCAGCTCACCAAGCCCGGACACTGAAGCTTTCTTT. Protein: CASSPSPDTEAFF.

The CDR3 is CASSLRPSSYNEQYF. The CDR3 DNA sequence: TGTGCCAGCAGTTTAAGACCGTCCAGTTACAATGAGCAGTACTTC. This chain uses TRBV12-3 or TRBV12-4 with TRBJ2-7; unclear D gene. The CDR3 consists of 15 residues. Trimming pared 2 bases from V and 7 bases from J, leaving 18 bases between.